One sample yielded the 12 T cell receptor beta chains listed below, sequenced in a study of T cell changes during pregnancy in multiple sclerosis. The data were produced by immunoSEQ multiplex PCR, yet TCRdb's version contains in-frame clones alone and is incomplete. This table holds some 87,000 clones, roughly 92% found once. Sequenced here: peripheral blood, sampled in the first trimester of pregnancy. These receptors were taken from a female donor with multiple sclerosis, enrolled in a pregnancy study.

The chain carries TRBV11-2 and TRBJ2-7; TRBD1 is a possible D gene (5 bases). V shed 1 base and J shed 3 bases, with 10 bases lying between them. The CDR3 has 14 residues. Germline V gives CDR1 SGHAT, CDR2 FQNNGV. The CDR3 nucleotides are TGTGCCAGCAGCTTAGCAGGGTATAGCTACGAGCAGTACTTC. Translation gives CASSLAGYSYEQYF.

The chain links TRBV7-8 to TRBJ2-3; 8 nucleotides align to TRBD2. The junction had 12 bases not matched to a gene; V was cut back by 4 bases and J by 0 bases. Germline V CDR1 and CDR2: SGHVS, FQNEAQ. The CDR3 sequence is 18 residues long. The CDR3 protein is CASSSRLGPSGSTDTQYF. The CDR3 nucleotides are TGTGCCAGCAGCTCCAGGTTGGGTCCTAGCGGGAGCACAGATACGCAGTATTTT. The full variable domain, its missing parts supplied by reference TRBV7-8 and TRBJ2-3, is GAGVSQSPRYKVAKRGQDVALRCDPISGHVSLFWYQQALGQGPEFLTYFQNEAQLDKSGLPSDRFFAERPEGSVSTLKIQRTQQEDSAVYLCASSSRLGPSGSTDTQYFGPGTRLTVL.

This chain joins TRBV4-2 and TRBJ2-7, with D perhaps matching TRBD2 (5 bases). The germline CDR1 and CDR2 sequences are LGHNA and YNFKEQ. V lost 4 bases and J 3 bases, leaving 22 bases between the germline ends. CDR3 size: 17 residues. The CDR3 DNA reads TGTGCCAGCAGCCCCCAATGGCTTGTTGTGGGGAGCTACGAGCAGTACTTC. Its protein product is CASSPQWLVVGSYEQYF.

This clone was recorded once. The gene calls are TRBV5-4 and TRBJ2-1, with TRBD2 matching 15 bases. The CDR3 has 17 amino acids. V gave up 0 bases and J gave up 7 bases; unmatched junction bases: 5. Germline lookup yields CDR1 SGHNT and CDR2 YYREEE (reference sequence). The CDR3: CASSLDGLAGGGNEQFF. CDR3 DNA sequence: TGTGCCAGCAGCTTGGACGGACTAGCGGGAGGGGGTAATGAGCAGTTCTTC.

This clone came up once. J is TRBJ1-1 and V is TRBV4-3; weak D call: TRBD1 (5 bases). Trimming took 0 bases from V and 5 from J, leaving 13 bases between them. The CDR3 is 15 amino acids. In germline, CDR1 is LGHNA, CDR2 YSLEER. CDR3 DNA: TGCGCCAGCAGCCAAGATATGGGGAGGGGAACTGAAGCTTTCTTT. Translated, it gives CASSQDMGRGTEAFF.

The chain is built from TRBV27 and TRBJ2-3, with 12 bases lining up with TRBD2. The CDR3 extends over 17 amino acids. CDR1 and CDR2 from the germline V gene are MNHEY and SMNVEV (reference sequence). J gave up 4 bases and V 5 bases, and 10 bases lay outside the gene matches. CDR3: CASSKRLAGVSSDTQYF. CDR3 coding DNA: TGTGCCAGCAGTAAACGACTAGCGGGAGTATCGTCAGATACGCAGTATTTT.

This chain joins TRBV6-5 and TRBJ1-2; D remains unclear. Germline CDR1 MNHEY, CDR2 SVGAGI. Deletions cut 4 bases from V and 3 bases from J, with 15 bases between. The CDR3 is 15 residues long. CDR3 amino acids: CASSSPLEGYYGYTF. The CDR3 bases are TGTGCCAGCAGTTCCCCCCTCGAGGGCTACTATGGCTACACCTTC.

The chain joins TRBV7-9 to TRBJ2-5; 7 bases fit TRBD2. V lost 5 bases to trimming and J lost 1 base; unmatched junction nucleotides: 7. CDR3 length: 15 amino acids. Germline V gene sequence: CDR1 SEHNR, CDR2 FQNEAQ (reference sequence). CDR3 in DNA: TGTGCCAGCAGCCCAGCGGGGTGGACCCAAGAGACCCAGTACTTC. Its protein is CASSPAGWTQETQYF.

This clone was detected once. The J gene is TRBJ2-1, the V gene TRBV5-1; 7 bases agree with TRBD1. V was clipped by 4 bases and J by 0 bases; unmatched bases: 10. Germline loops: CDR1 SGHRS, CDR2 YFSETQ. CDR3 length equals 17 residues. CDR3 bases: TGCGCCAGCAGCCCTCCCCCGGGACAGTTCTCCTACAATGAGCAGTTCTTC. Its translation: CASSPPPGQFSYNEQFF. Together with reference TRBV5-1 and TRBJ2-1, the CDR3 gives the full variable domain: KAGVTQTPRYLIKTRGQQVTLSCSPISGHRSVSWYQQTPGQGLQFLFEYFSETQRNKGNFPGRFSGRQFSNSRSEMNVSTLELGDSALYLCASSPPPGQFSYNEQFFGPGTRLTVL.

The chain recombines TRBV10-1 with TRBJ2-7; 7 bases are shared with TRBD1. Trimming at V came to 9 bases and at J to 3 bases, leaving 14 bases not matched to a gene. Germline CDR1 reads WNHNN; CDR2 reads SYGVQD (reference sequence). The CDR3 totals 15 residues. CDR3 loop: CASKQQGKGVYEQYF. CDR3 DNA sequence: TGCGCCAGTAAACAACAGGGGAAAGGTGTCTACGAGCAGTACTTC.

This rearrangement joins TRBV4-3 to TRBJ2-5; perhaps TRBD2 as D (6 bases). Trimming removed 0 bases at V and 5 bases at J, with 16 bases between. The germline gives CDR1 LGHNA, CDR2 YSLEER. CDR3 length: 16 amino acids. CDR3 bases: TGCGCCAGCAGCCAAGATCGTTCGGGAGTAGGGGAGACCCAGTACTTC. This sequence encodes CASSQDRSGVGETQYF.

The chain uses TRBV7-2 and TRBJ2-1, with 10 bases lining up with TRBD1. This CDR3 is built from 16 residues. The germline V gene has CDR1 SGHTA and CDR2 FQGNSA. The V gene end was trimmed by 6 bases and the J gene end by 4 bases; junction bases not matched to a gene: 9. This chain's CDR3 is CASRGAGTGAYNEQFF. The CDR3 DNA sequence: TGTGCCAGCAGAGGAGCCGGGACAGGGGCTTACAATGAGCAGTTCTTC. Drawing the rest from reference TRBV7-2 and TRBJ2-1, the complete variable domain is GAGVSQSPSNKVTEKGKDVELRCDPISGHTALYWYRQSLGQGLEFLIYFQGNSAPDKSGLPSDRFSAERTGGSVSTLTIQRTQQEDSAVYLCASRGAGTGAYNEQFFGPGTRLTVL.